Presented here are 28 T cell receptor beta chains from one specimen sequenced in a study of cytotoxic CD8 clonotypes in ibrutinib-treated CLL. Repertoires were generated with immunoSEQ multiplex PCR, while TCRdb's copy carries only in-frame clones and drops some. The sample shows around 150,000 clones, around 80% of them seen only once. The sample here was PBMCs, taken after 36 months of ibrutinib treatment. These receptors all stem from a human donor with chronic lymphocytic leukemia.

This chain joins TRBV5-1 and TRBJ1-6, with D unclear. CDR3 length: 13 amino acids. The V and J ends lost 3 bases and 6 bases respectively, with 7 bases between them. Per the germline V gene, CDR1 is SGHRS and CDR2 is YFSETQ. CDR3 nucleotide sequence: TGCGCCAGCAGCTCCATGGGTAATTCACCCCTCCACTTT. Its protein product is CASSSMGNSPLHF. The variable domain in full, completed from reference TRBV5-1 and TRBJ1-6, reads KAGVTQTPRYLIKTRGQQVTLSCSPISGHRSVSWYQQTPGQGLQFLFEYFSETQRNKGNFPGRFSGRQFSNSRSEMNVSTLELGDSALYLCASSSMGNSPLHFGNGTRLTVT.

The chain couples TRBV30 to TRBJ2-5, with TRBD2 matching 8 bases. CDR3 size: 14 residues. Germline CDR1 and CDR2: GTSNPN and SVGIG (reference sequence). Trimming removed 0 bases from V and 6 bases from J; junction bases left unmatched: 6. Here the CDR3 reads CAWSVGLAGQTQYF. Here the CDR3 DNA reads TGTGCCTGGAGTGTAGGACTAGCTGGTCAGACCCAGTACTTC.

The CDR3 nucleotides are TGTGCCAGCAGCTTATTTGGGGCAGACAATCAGCCCCAGCATTTT. This translates into CASSLFGADNQPQHF. The chain carries TRBV5-6 and TRBJ1-5; D might be TRBD1 (5 bases). Germline values: CDR1 SGHDT, CDR2 YYEEEE. The CDR3 covers 15 residues. V was trimmed by 2 bases and J by 3 bases, leaving 12 bases between them.

Only a few counts were recorded for this clone. The rearrangement uses TRBV6-1 and TRBJ1-2; TRBD1 matches at 7 bases. Germline V gene lookup returns CDR1 MNHNS and CDR2 SASEGT. The CDR3 totals 13 residues. Trimming at V came to 6 bases and at J to 7 bases, leaving 8 bases not matched to a gene. The CDR3 DNA follows: TGTGCCAGCAGATTTCCGGGACAGCTTGGCTACACCTTC. Amino acids: CASRFPGQLGYTF.

The chain employs TRBV30 and TRBJ2-3, with TRBD2 matching 11 bases. Germline V gives CDR1 GTSNPN, CDR2 SVGIG (reference sequence). CDR3 length equals 15 residues. Losses at the gene ends were 0 bases for V and 1 base for J; bases not matched to a gene: 0. In DNA form, the CDR3 reads TGTGCCTGGAGTGTACTAGCGGGAGGCACAGATACGCAGTATTTT. Protein product: CAWSVLAGGTDTQYF.

This clone was counted between two and nine times. The chain carries TRBV6-5 and TRBJ1-1, with D perhaps TRBD1 (5 bases). The V gene's germline CDR1 is MNHEY and CDR2 SVGAGI. The germline V and J ends were trimmed by 6 bases and 1 base, with 12 bases remaining between them. The CDR3 has 14 amino acids. This chain's CDR3 is CASSPWGENTEAFF. Written as DNA, the CDR3 is TGTGCCAGCAGCCCATGGGGGGAGAACACTGAAGCTTTCTTT.

The chain links TRBV27 to TRBJ2-5; 11 bases are shared with TRBD2. CDR1 and CDR2 (germline): MNHEY, SMNVEV (reference sequence). With 6 bases clipped from V and 1 base from J, the junction kept 10 bases outside the gene matches. This CDR3 is built from 17 residues. CDR3 amino acids: CASSPGTGLAGQETQYF. CDR3 bases: TGTGCCAGCAGCCCGGGAACCGGACTAGCGGGCCAAGAGACCCAGTACTTC.

This chain joins TRBV27 and TRBJ1-6; perhaps TRBD1 as D (6 bases). The length of the CDR3 is 12 residues. Trimming shortened V by 3 bases and J by 13 bases, and 10 bases separated the two germline ends. CDR1 and CDR2 from the germline V gene are MNHEY and SMNVEV (reference sequence). The CDR3 loop is CASSLFGGPLHF. Written as DNA, the CDR3 is TGTGCCAGCAGTTTGTTCGGGGGCCCCCTCCACTTT.

The chain links TRBV7-8 to TRBJ2-2; D is possibly TRBD1 or TRBD2 (5 bases each). Germline V gene lookup returns CDR1 SGHVS and CDR2 FQNEAQ. Trimming removed 5 bases from V and 1 base from J, with 11 bases in between. The CDR3 is made up of 15 amino acids. For the CDR3, the DNA is TGTGCCAGCAGCCCCTGGGACCAGAACACCGGGGAGCTGTTTTTT. As protein: CASSPWDQNTGELFF.

The chain couples TRBV6-5 to TRBJ2-1; 10 bases are a match to TRBD2. This CDR3 has 14 residues. CDR1 is MNHEY and CDR2 is SVGAGI in the germline V gene. Trimming cost V 6 bases and J 9 bases; bases outside gene matches: 8. The CDR3 sequence is CASRWTAGGSEQFF. The CDR3 bases are TGTGCCAGCAGATGGACAGCGGGAGGGAGTGAGCAGTTCTTC.

This chain joins TRBV7-2 and TRBJ1-1; possible D gene TRBD1, 6 bases. Between the trimmed V and J ends, which lost 5 bases and 1 base, there was a span of 14 bases. This CDR3 has 15 amino acids. Germline CDR1 reads SGHTA; CDR2 reads FQGNSA. Here the CDR3 reads CASSGPGHSNTEAFF. The CDR3 nucleotides read TGTGCCAGCAGCGGACCGGGACATTCGAACACTGAAGCTTTCTTT. The full variable domain, completed using reference TRBV7-2 and TRBJ1-1, is GAGVSQSPSNKVTEKGKDVELRCDPISGHTALYWYRQSLGQGLEFLIYFQGNSAPDKSGLPSDRFSAERTGGSVSTLTIQRTQQEDSAVYLCASSGPGHSNTEAFFGQGTRLTVV.

The chain carries TRBV7-8 and TRBJ2-7, with D hard to call. V was trimmed by 1 base and J by 0 bases, leaving 13 bases between them. Germline loops: CDR1 SGHVS, CDR2 FQNEAQ. The CDR3 has 16 residues. The chain's CDR3 is CASSLDETDSSYEQYF. DNA for the CDR3: TGTGCCAGCAGCTTAGACGAGACCGATAGCTCCTACGAGCAGTACTTC. The full variable domain, its missing parts supplied by reference TRBV7-8 and TRBJ2-7, is GAGVSQSPRYKVAKRGQDVALRCDPISGHVSLFWYQQALGQGPEFLTYFQNEAQLDKSGLPSDRFFAERPEGSVSTLKIQRTQQEDSAVYLCASSLDETDSSYEQYFGPGTRLTVT.

Details on this clone: Other DNA sequences in the same sample also yield this CDR3. This chain links TRBV7-9 with TRBJ2-7; D gene ambiguous. This CDR3 is built from 11 residues. CDR1 SEHNR and CDR2 FQNEAQ come from the germline V gene (reference sequence). The ends were cut back, 2 bases at V and 3 bases at J, with 2 bases in the middle. The CDR3 region is CASSLSYEQYF. In DNA, the CDR3 is TGTGCCAGCAGCTTAAGCTACGAGCAGTACTTC.

The chain carries TRBV18 and TRBJ2-2; the D is unclear. In germline, CDR1 is KGHSH, CDR2 LQKENI. Between the trimmed V and J ends, which lost 2 bases and 1 base, there was a span of 8 bases. This CDR3 contains 15 residues. This CDR3 is CASSPGHMNTGELFF. The CDR3 DNA sequence: TGTGCCAGCTCACCAGGCCACATGAACACCGGGGAGCTGTTTTTT.

This chain connects TRBV6-1 to TRBJ2-3; D tentatively reads TRBD1 or TRBD2 (5 bases each). Germline lookup yields CDR1 MNHNS and CDR2 SASEGT. The CDR3 covers 14 residues. V was pared by 0 bases and J by 6 bases, with 10 bases between. The CDR3 DNA reads TGTGCCAGCAGTGAAGCTGGGTGGGGGGATACGCAGTATTTT. Translation gives CASSEAGWGDTQYF.

The V and J genes are TRBV5-6 and TRBJ2-5; 7 positions match TRBD2. The CDR3 loop spans 16 amino acids. Germline lookup yields CDR1 SGHDT and CDR2 YYEEEE. J lost 2 bases, V lost 5 bases, and 12 bases had no gene match. CDR3 region: CASRRELANLQETQYF. The CDR3 nucleotides are TGTGCCAGCAGGCGGGAACTAGCGAACTTACAAGAGACCCAGTACTTC.

The chain couples TRBV13 to TRBJ1-1; D remains ambiguous. The V gene's germline CDR1 is PRHDT and CDR2 FYEKMQ (reference sequence). The V end lost 5 bases, the J end lost 3 bases, and 7 bases lay between the germline ends. The CDR3 contains 12 residues. This CDR3 reads CASSRGDTEAFF. The DNA for the CDR3 is TGTGCCAGCAGCCGCGGGGACACTGAAGCTTTCTTT.

The chain links TRBV30 to TRBJ2-1; TRBD2 agrees at 15 bases. J lost 8 bases, V lost 4 bases, and 15 bases had no gene match. CDR1 is GTSNPN, CDR2 SVGIG, per germline (reference sequence). There are 18 residues in the CDR3. In DNA, the CDR3 is TGTGCCTGGAAGGGTCATCCCGGGACTAGCGGGAGGTGGGATGAGCAGTTCTTC. This translates into CAWKGHPGTSGRWDEQFF.

This clone was picked up one time. The chain recombines TRBV11-2 with TRBJ2-7, with D hard to call. The CDR3 length is 11 residues. Germline assignment: CDR1 SGHAT and CDR2 FQNNGV. V gave up 3 bases and J gave up 5 bases, with 5 bases separating them. CDR3 DNA: TGTGCCAGCAGCTTGATCCACGAGCAGTACTTC. This translates into CASSLIHEQYF.

This clone appeared once. The rearrangement uses TRBV5-1 and TRBJ2-7; the D is unclear. Trimming pared 2 bases from V and 9 bases from J, leaving 18 bases between. Germline-derived CDR1 and CDR2 are SGHRS and YFSETQ. There are 14 residues in the CDR3. CDR3 DNA sequence: TGCGCCAGCAGCTTAGATCGATCCGCCGTGGGGCAGTACTTC. As protein: CASSLDRSAVGQYF.

J is TRBJ2-1 and V is TRBV4-1, with 11 nucleotides matching TRBD2. The CDR3 loop spans 16 amino acids. With V trimmed by 1 base and J by 4 bases, 3 bases remained unmatched. The germline CDR1 and CDR2 sequences are MGHRA and YSYEKL. The CDR3 sequence is CASSQVAGGLYNEQFF. DNA for the CDR3: TGCGCCAGCAGCCAAGTAGCGGGGGGGCTTTACAATGAGCAGTTCTTC.

V usage is TRBV10-3 and J usage is TRBJ2-1; TRBD1 might be the D (5 bases). V dropped 2 bases and J dropped 6 bases, with 5 bases sitting between them. Per the germline V gene, CDR1 is ENHRY and CDR2 is SYGVKD. This CDR3 is 12 amino acids long. Here the CDR3 reads CAISEQGNEQFF. DNA of the CDR3: TGTGCCATCAGTGAGCAGGGCAATGAGCAGTTCTTC.

This rearrangement joins TRBV27 to TRBJ2-7, with TRBD1 matching over 9 bases. V shed 5 bases, J shed 7 bases, and the junction held 15 bases outside the gene matches. Germline assignment: CDR1 MNHEY and CDR2 SMNVEV (reference sequence). The CDR3 consists of 16 residues. The CDR3 DNA sequence: TGTGCCAGCAGTCTTACAGGGGGCCCCCCGTTGCTGGAGCAGTACTTC. Translating it yields CASSLTGGPPLLEQYF.

The chain has TRBV7-9 and TRBJ2-2, with D possibly being TRBD1 (5 bases). The CDR3 covers 16 residues. Trimming stripped 1 base from V and 2 bases from J, with 11 bases between. Germline CDR1 SEHNR, CDR2 FQNEAQ (reference sequence). The DNA of the CDR3 is TGTGCCAGCAGCTTAGTCGTGGACACCAACACCGGGGAGCTGTTTTTT. Amino acids: CASSLVVDTNTGELFF.

The chain links TRBV5-1 to TRBJ1-4; D is perhaps TRBD1 (5 bases). Trimming shortened V by 0 bases and J by 8 bases, and 17 bases separated the two germline ends. The CDR3 contains 16 residues. The V gene's germline CDR1 is SGHRS and CDR2 YFSETQ. CDR3 sequence (DNA): TGCGCCAGCAGCTTGGGTCCGGGGGTTTCGGACGAAAAACTGTTTTTT. It yields the protein CASSLGPGVSDEKLFF.

V gene TRBV30 combines with J gene TRBJ1-5; 7 positions match TRBD1. V lost 5 bases to trimming and J lost 0 bases; unmatched junction nucleotides: 4. Germline V CDR1 and CDR2: GTSNPN, SVGIG (reference sequence). This CDR3 spans 14 amino acids. CDR3 amino acids: CAWQRQGSNQPQHF. The CDR3 region has the DNA TGTGCCTGGCAACGACAGGGTAGCAATCAGCCCCAGCATTTT.

The chain carries TRBV10-3 and TRBJ2-3, with D perhaps being TRBD1 or TRBD2 (6 bases each). The germline V gene has CDR1 ENHRY and CDR2 SYGVKD. V shed 0 bases and J shed 6 bases, with 16 bases lying between them. This CDR3 comprises 16 residues. CDR3 in amino acids: CAISESSGDKRDTQYF. Written as DNA, the CDR3 is TGTGCCATCAGTGAGTCTTCGGGGGACAAGAGGGATACGCAGTATTTT.

V usage is TRBV5-1 and J usage is TRBJ2-1, with no clear D. CDR3 length: 14 amino acids. V lost 0 bases to trimming and J lost 8 bases, with 12 bases between them. Germline assignment: CDR1 SGHRS and CDR2 YFSETQ. CDR3 DNA: TGCGCCAGCAGCTTGGACCTACCCCCACATGAGCAGTTCTTC. Translation: CASSLDLPPHEQFF.